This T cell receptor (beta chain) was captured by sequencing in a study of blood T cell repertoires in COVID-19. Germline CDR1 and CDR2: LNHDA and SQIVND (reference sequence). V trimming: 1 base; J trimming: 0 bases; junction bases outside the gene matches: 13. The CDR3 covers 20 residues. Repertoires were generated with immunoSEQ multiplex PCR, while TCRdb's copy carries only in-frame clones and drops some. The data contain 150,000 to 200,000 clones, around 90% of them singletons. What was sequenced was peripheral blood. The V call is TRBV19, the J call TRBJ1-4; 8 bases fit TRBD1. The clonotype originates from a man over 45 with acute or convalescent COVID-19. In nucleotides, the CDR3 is TGTGCCAGTAGTATAGCCTTGGCGGGGACAGGCGTTGCAACTAATGAAAAACTGTTTTTT. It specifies CASSIALAGTGVATNEKLFF.